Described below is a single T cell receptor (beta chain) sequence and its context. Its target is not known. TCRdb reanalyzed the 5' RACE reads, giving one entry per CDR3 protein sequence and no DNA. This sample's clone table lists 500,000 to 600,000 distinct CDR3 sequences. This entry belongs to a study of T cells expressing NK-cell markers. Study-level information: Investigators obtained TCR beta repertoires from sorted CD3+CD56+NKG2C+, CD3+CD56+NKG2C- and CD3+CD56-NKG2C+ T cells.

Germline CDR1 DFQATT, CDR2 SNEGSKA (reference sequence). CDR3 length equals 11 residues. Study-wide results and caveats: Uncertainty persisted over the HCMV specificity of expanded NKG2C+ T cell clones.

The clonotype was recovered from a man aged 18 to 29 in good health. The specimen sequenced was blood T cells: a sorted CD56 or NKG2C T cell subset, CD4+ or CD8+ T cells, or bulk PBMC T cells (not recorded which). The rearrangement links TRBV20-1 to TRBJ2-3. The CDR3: CSASRSNTQYF.